This T cell receptor beta chain comes out of a study of CD8 T cells in ankylosing spondylitis. Study-wide results and caveats: Several highly homologous variants made up a TCR beta motif that seemed to typify ankylosing spondylitis blood. From matched ankylosing spondylitis synovial fluid, disease-linked clones were reportedly recovered at significantly enriched levels. Earlier authors reported some of these motif variants in reactive arthritis synovial fluid and blood.

TCRdb fed the 5' RACE reads into MiXCR, producing one record per CDR3 protein. The data show some 140,000 distinct CDR3 sequences, with just under 7.5% seen just once and under 15% held by the top ten. This clonotype occurred many times. Its antigen is as yet unknown. This CDR3 is 16 amino acids long. The ends lost 5 bases at V and 7 bases at J; junction bases unmatched: 13. The germline V gene encodes CDR1 SGHTA and CDR2 FQGNSA. The chain joins TRBV7-2 to TRBJ1-3, with 8 nucleotides matching TRBD1. The sample comprised blood, either unsorted or a sorted T cell fraction (not recorded which). This sequence was found in a female donor with ankylosing spondylitis or in good health (not recorded which). The CDR3 region has the DNA TGTGCCAGCAGCCCCAACAGGGGGGCCCTTGGGAACACCATATATTTT. Encoded protein: CASSPNRGALGNTIYF.